This TCR beta chain was recorded in a study of T cells after somatic rescue of genetic block. Sequenced by immunoSEQ multiplex PCR; TCRdb stores in-frame clones only, minus some. The sample yields more than 70,000 clones, over 80% seen once. From germline, CDR1 is SGDLS and CDR2 YYNGEE. The CDR3 has 14 residues. The J segment lost 3 bases and the V segment lost 4 bases, leaving 5 bases of the junction unmatched. What was sequenced was peripheral blood mononuclear cells (PBMCs). The TCR comes from a woman under 30. This chain connects TRBV9 to TRBJ2-7; 9 bases line up with TRBD1. The CDR3: CASSLTGGNYEQYF. CDR3 nucleotides: TGTGCCAGCAGCTTGACAGGGGGGAACTACGAGCAGTACTTC.